The 31 T cell receptor beta chains listed next were all sequenced from one sample in a study of T cells in Graves' hyperthyroidism and ophthalmopathy. What was amplified from RNA transcripts were TCR beta CDR3 regions. A first-round RT-PCR of the TCR CDR3 used the HTBI primer set. One entry per CDR3 protein results from TCRdb running MiXCR on the multiplex PCR reads. The table includes approximately 870,000 distinct CDR3 sequences, about 38% detected once. The sample comprised blood. The receptors shown here come from a man aged 18 to 30 with Graves' hyperthyroidism.

In the case of this clonotype: Lacking the conserved final phenylalanine or tryptophan, this CDR3 likely reflects a read error. The DNA is omitted, as the CDR3 cannot be located on it reliably, and the CDR3 follows TCRdb's listing. This rearrangement joins TRBV5-1 to TRBJ1-1; TRBD1 is the table's D call and was not checked against the DNA. The germline V gene has CDR1 SGHRS and CDR2 YFSETQ. Counting both end residues, the CDR3 totals 9 amino acids. Here the CDR3 reads CASSEGVLY.

Many counts were recorded for this clonotype. This chain connects TRBV9 to TRBJ1-1; 7 bases line up with TRBD1. Germline V lookup: CDR1 SGDLS, CDR2 YYNGEE. The CDR3 has 15 residues. J was trimmed by 1 base and V by 0 bases; bases with no gene match: 3. CDR3 protein: CASSVEGAENTEAFF. DNA of the CDR3: TGTGCCAGCAGCGTAGAGGGGGCAGAGAACACTGAAGCTTTCTTT.

This chain joins TRBV6-5 and TRBJ1-5; D not resolved. V lost 0 bases to trimming and J lost 8 bases, with 8 bases between them. In germline, CDR1 is MNHEY, CDR2 SVGAGI. The CDR3 has 13 residues. The DNA of the CDR3 is TGTGCCAGCAGTTACTCGAGAACTGAGCCCCAGCATTTT. Translating gives CASSYSRTEPQHF.

This clonotype was detected ten times or more. The chain links TRBV29-1 to TRBJ1-1; D unresolved. The CDR3 loop spans 11 amino acids. With 3 bases removed from V and 7 bases from J, the gap between germline ends came to 9 bases. Germline V gene sequence: CDR1 SQVTM, CDR2 ANQGSEA. CDR3 protein: CSVETVGEAFF. The CDR3 nucleotides are TGCAGCGTTGAGACGGTCGGTGAAGCTTTCTTT.

In this sample, this clonotype turned up many times. The V and J genes are TRBV10-2 and TRBJ1-1, with a weak D call TRBD1 (5 bases). Germline loops: CDR1 WSHSY, CDR2 SAAADI. Between the trimmed V and J ends, which lost 7 bases and 4 bases, there was a span of 13 bases. This CDR3 contains 13 residues. The CDR3: CASIPQVGTEAFF. The CDR3 DNA follows: TGCGCCAGCATTCCACAGGTGGGCACTGAAGCTTTCTTT.

The rearrangement uses TRBV29-1 and TRBJ1-5; TRBD1 aligns across 9 bases. CDR1 SQVTM and CDR2 ANQGSEA come from the germline V gene. The junction had 7 bases not matched to a gene; V was cut back by 4 bases and J by 3 bases. The CDR3 length is 15 residues. The CDR3 sequence is CSVGGTGLINQPQHF. The DNA for the CDR3 is TGCAGCGTTGGCGGGACAGGGCTAATCAATCAGCCCCAGCATTTT.

This clonotype occurred once. This may come from a read error, since a much larger clone is one base off. V gene TRBV9 combines with J gene TRBJ1-1, with 9 bases aligning to TRBD1. With V trimmed by 4 bases and J by 6 bases, 10 bases remained unmatched. Germline CDR1 and CDR2: SGDLS and YYNGEE. The CDR3 extends over 15 amino acids. The CDR3 sequence is CASSPTGGFNAEAFF. The CDR3 DNA sequence: TGTGCCAGCAGCCCTACAGGGGGCTTCAACGCTGAAGCTTTCTTT.

The rearrangement joins TRBV2 to TRBJ2-7; 9 bases fit TRBD2. Gene TRBJ2-1 matches the end of the DNA better, so the J call may be wrong. The CDR3 is 18 amino acids. Germline CDR1 reads SNHLY; CDR2 reads FYNNEI. DNA of the CDR3: TGTGCCAGCAGTGAAGCTGTGCTAGCGGGAAGCTCCTACAATGAGCAGTTCTTC. Its protein is CASSEAVLAGSSYNEQFF.

This rearrangement joins TRBV7-6 to TRBJ2-2; the D is unclear. Germline V gene sequence: CDR1 SGHVS, CDR2 FNYEAQ. V was pared by 0 bases and J by 6 bases, with 8 bases between. The CDR3 has 14 amino acids. The CDR3 spells CASSLAPEAGELFF. In DNA form, the CDR3 reads TGTGCCAGCAGCTTAGCCCCAGAGGCCGGGGAGCTGTTTTTT.

Many counts were recorded for this clonotype. The chain carries TRBV2 and TRBJ1-1; no reliable D call. Germline V gene sequence: CDR1 SNHLY, CDR2 FYNNEI. CDR3 length equals 13 residues. V was pared by 3 bases and J by 1 base, with 6 bases between. The CDR3 sequence is CASSDWQNTEAFF. CDR3 sequence (DNA): TGTGCCAGCAGTGACTGGCAGAACACTGAAGCTTTCTTT.

This clonotype showed up just a few times. The rearrangement links TRBV6-4 to TRBJ2-7, with TRBD2 matching 8 bases. With V trimmed by 3 bases and J by 0 bases, 4 bases remained unmatched. Germline V lookup: CDR1 MRHNA, CDR2 SNTAGT. The CDR3 totals 15 residues. The CDR3 loop reads CASSEGGGSSYEQYF. CDR3 coding DNA: TGTGCCAGCAGTGAGGGCGGGGGGAGCTCCTACGAGCAGTACTTC.

This clonotype was seen a few times. This chain joins TRBV7-9 and TRBJ2-7; 7 bases agree with TRBD2. Trimming at V came to 1 base and at J to 3 bases, leaving 3 bases not matched to a gene. Germline assignment: CDR1 SEHNR and CDR2 FQNEAQ (reference sequence). The CDR3 spans 14 residues. The CDR3 coding sequence is TGTGCCAGCAGCTTAGAGCGGGACCGCTACGAGCAGTACTTC. Amino acid sequence: CASSLERDRYEQYF.

V and J are TRBV12-3 or TRBV12-4 and TRBJ1-6, with 7 nucleotides matching TRBD1. Germline trimming cut 2 bases from V and 7 bases from J; bases unmatched to any gene: 8. The CDR3 has 16 amino acids. CDR3 protein: CASSLRAGGRNSPLHF. CDR3 DNA: TGTGCCAGCAGTTTACGAGCAGGGGGAAGGAATTCACCCCTCCACTTT.

This clonotype was counted at least ten times. The gene calls are TRBV5-6 and TRBJ1-2, with D hard to call. CDR3 size: 12 residues. The V gene's germline CDR1 is SGHDT and CDR2 YYEEEE. V lost 4 bases and J 8 bases, leaving 12 bases between the germline ends. The CDR3 DNA sequence: TGTGCCAGCAGCCCTGGAGAACGGGGCTACACCTTC. Protein product: CASSPGERGYTF.

This clonotype appeared many times. The chain recombines TRBV15 with TRBJ2-5; D perhaps matches TRBD2 (7 bases). This CDR3 is 15 amino acids long. CDR1 LNHNV and CDR2 YYDKDF come from the germline V gene (reference sequence). Trimming took 2 bases from V and 4 from J, leaving 14 bases between them. The chain's CDR3 is CATSRPAGAGETQYF. CDR3 DNA sequence: TGTGCCACCAGCAGACCTGCGGGGGCGGGAGAGACCCAGTACTTC.

This clonotype appeared a few times. The rearrangement links TRBV19 to TRBJ1-5; TRBD1 might be the D (6 bases). V lost 1 base and J 2 bases, leaving 15 bases between the germline ends. Germline lookup yields CDR1 LNHDA and CDR2 SQIVND (reference sequence). CDR3 length: 17 residues. The CDR3 nucleotides are TGTGCCAGTAGTATAGTAGGAACAGGGACGGGCAATCAGCCCCAGCATTTT. It translates to CASSIVGTGTGNQPQHF.

For this clonotype: A much larger clone is a single base away; this may be a read error. This chain joins TRBV4-2 and TRBJ1-1; tentative D call: TRBD1 (5 bases). The V and J ends lost 6 bases and 4 bases respectively, with 15 bases between them. This CDR3 is 14 amino acids long. Germline V gene lookup returns CDR1 LGHNA and CDR2 YNFKEQ. DNA of the CDR3: TGTGCCAGCAGACACAAGGACATCCGCACTGAAGCTTTCTTT. Amino acids: CASRHKDIRTEAFF.

This clonotype appeared many times. This CDR3 reads CASSNPSGSLEQYF. DNA of the CDR3: TGTGCCAGTAGTAACCCTAGCGGGAGTCTCGAGCAGTACTTC. The chain has TRBV19 and TRBJ2-7; 10 bases are a match to TRBD2. The V gene's germline CDR1 is LNHDA and CDR2 SQIVND (reference sequence). Germline trimming cut 4 bases from V and 6 bases from J; bases unmatched to any gene: 6. This CDR3 is built from 14 residues.

This sequence joins TRBV5-5 and TRBJ1-5; 8 nucleotides line up with TRBD1. Trimming removed 2 bases from V and 4 bases from J; junction bases left unmatched: 8. The V gene's germline CDR1 is SGHKS and CDR2 YYEKEE (reference sequence). The length of the CDR3 is 16 residues. For the CDR3, the DNA is TGTGCCAGCAGCTTCGGACAGGGAAGGGGAAATCAGCCCCAGCATTTT. Protein: CASSFGQGRGNQPQHF.

This clonotype has ten or more counts. The V and J genes are TRBV7-9 and TRBJ2-5; no clear D. In germline, CDR1 is SEHNR, CDR2 FQNEAQ (reference sequence). Trimming removed 5 bases at V and 2 bases at J, with 12 bases between. This CDR3 comprises 14 residues. CDR3 sequence reads: CASSRALQQETQYF. The CDR3 coding sequence is TGTGCCAGCAGCCGGGCACTACAACAAGAGACCCAGTACTTC. The full variable domain, with the rest looked up from reference TRBV7-9 and TRBJ2-5, is DTGVSQNPRHKITKRGQNVTFRCDPISEHNRLYWYRQTLGQGPEFLTYFQNEAQLEKSRLLSDRFSAERPKGSFSTLEIQRTEQGDSAMYLCASSRALQQETQYFGPGTRLLVL.

The chain employs TRBV10-3 and TRBJ2-7, with 9 bases fitting TRBD1. V dropped 6 bases and J dropped 5; count of bases not matched to a gene: 8. Per the germline V gene, CDR1 is ENHRY and CDR2 is SYGVKD. This CDR3 has 14 residues. The CDR3 region has the DNA TGTGCCATCAGCTCCCGGGACAGGGACCACGAGCAGTACTTC. Its protein product is CAISSRDRDHEQYF.

J is TRBJ1-1 and V is TRBV5-4, with 7 bases identical to TRBD1. With 4 bases clipped from V and 0 bases from J, the junction kept 6 bases outside the gene matches. The CDR3 is 15 amino acids. The germline CDR1 and CDR2 sequences are SGHNT and YYREEE (reference sequence). In DNA, the CDR3 is TGTGCCAGCAGCATGACAGGGAGTATGAACACTGAAGCTTTCTTT. Protein product: CASSMTGSMNTEAFF.

In its sample, this clonotype was seen many times. The CDR3 DNA reads as TGTGCCACCAGCAGAGTCAGGTCTAGCACGGAGACCCAGTACTTC. Encoded protein: CATSRVRSSTETQYF. V usage is TRBV15 and J usage is TRBJ2-5; TRBD2 might be the D (5 bases). V was shortened by 1 base and J by 5 bases, with 14 bases between the two germline ends. This CDR3 is 15 amino acids long. Germline loops: CDR1 LNHNV, CDR2 YYDKDF (reference sequence).

The sample holds many counts of this clonotype. This sequence joins TRBV2 and TRBJ1-5; the D gene is possibly TRBD1 (5 bases). V was shortened by 5 bases and J by 8 bases, with 16 bases between the two germline ends. The CDR3 is made up of 14 amino acids. CDR1 is SNHLY and CDR2 is FYNNEI in the germline V gene. This CDR3 is CASSYQDGGEPQHF. The CDR3 DNA is TGTGCCAGCAGTTACCAGGACGGGGGAGAGCCCCAGCATTTT.

This chain links TRBV27 with TRBJ2-7, with unresolved D. V lost 0 bases and J lost 0, with 12 bases in between. This CDR3 has 16 residues. CDR1 is MNHEY and CDR2 is SMNVEV in the germline V gene (reference sequence). CDR3 nucleotides: TGTGCCAGCAGTTTATCGTACGGGTCGTACTCCTACGAGCAGTACTTC. Its protein is CASSLSYGSYSYEQYF.

This clonotype was recorded at least ten times. The chain recombines TRBV7-3 with TRBJ2-2; no firm D call. This CDR3 spans 12 amino acids. Germline CDR1 and CDR2: SGHTA and FQGTGA. V lost 3 bases, J lost 7 bases, and 6 bases lay in between. The CDR3 sequence: CASSLGFGELFF. CDR3 in DNA: TGTGCCAGCAGCTTGGGGTTCGGGGAGCTGTTTTTT.

The chain couples TRBV6-1 to TRBJ1-2; 10 bases are a match to TRBD1. The CDR3 loop spans 13 amino acids. Germline CDR1 reads MNHNS; CDR2 reads SASEGT. The trim removed 5 bases at V and 8 bases at J, leaving 5 bases unmatched. In DNA form, the CDR3 reads TGTGCCAGCAGTACGGGACAGGGGAGAGGCTACACCTTC. It yields the protein CASSTGQGRGYTF.

The rearrangement joins TRBV5-6 to TRBJ1-1; D possibly corresponds to TRBD1 (5 bases). Germline CDR1 and CDR2: SGHDT and YYEEEE. The CDR3 runs to 16 residues. The ends were cut back, 0 bases at V and 0 bases at J, with 12 bases in the middle. DNA for the CDR3: TGTGCCAGCAGCTTGGTAGGCAGGGTGATGAACACTGAAGCTTTCTTT. Residues: CASSLVGRVMNTEAFF. Full variable domain (missing parts from reference TRBV5-6 and TRBJ1-1): DAGVTQSPTHLIKTRGQQVTLRCSPKSGHDTVSWYQQALGQGPQFIFQYYEEEERQRGNFPDRFSGHQFPNYSSELNVNALLLGDSALYLCASSLVGRVMNTEAFFGQGTRLTVV.

This chain links TRBV4-1 with TRBJ1-1; 11 nucleotides agree with TRBD1. The CDR3 runs to 15 residues. CDR1 is MGHRA, CDR2 YSYEKL, per germline. Trimming removed 7 bases from V and 0 bases from J; junction bases left unmatched: 4. The CDR3 DNA reads as TGCGCCAGCAATCCGGGACAGGGGGTGAACACTGAAGCTTTCTTT. Its translation is CASNPGQGVNTEAFF.

Note on this clonotype: Its ends do not fully match the called genes, so a read error is possible. This sequence joins TRBV7-2 and TRBJ2-5; TRBD1 agrees at 9 bases. CDR1 and CDR2 from the germline V gene are SGHTA and FQGNSA. The CDR3 is made up of 16 amino acids. CDR3 in amino acids: CASSQVLGQGVETQYF. The DNA of the CDR3 is TGCGCCAGCAGCCAAGTTCTGGGACAGGGCGTGGAGACCCAGTACTTC.

The chain employs TRBV25-1 and TRBJ2-7; the D is unclear. The CDR3 contains 13 residues. V dropped 4 bases and J dropped 2 bases, with 9 bases sitting between them. CDR1 is MGHDK and CDR2 is SYGVNS in the germline V gene. The CDR3 nucleotides are TGTGCCAGCAGTGTAGCCGTTGCCTACGAGCAGTACTTC. It is translated as CASSVAVAYEQYF.